This entry lists 12 T cell receptor beta chains sequenced from one sample in a study of T cells in Graves' hyperthyroidism and ophthalmopathy. TCR beta CDR3 sequences were amplified from RNA transcripts. HTBI primers were employed in a first-round RT-PCR of the TCR CDR3. A single record per CDR3 protein comes from TCRdb applying MiXCR to the multiplex PCR reads. The sample lists roughly 720,000 distinct CDR3 sequences; 15% to 20% were seen once. The sequencing input was blood. The receptors come from a man aged 50-60 years with Graves' hyperthyroidism.

As to this clonotype: This may come from a read error, since a much larger clone is one base off. The genes are TRBV12-5 and TRBJ2-2; tentatively, D is TRBD2 (5 bases). This CDR3 has 16 amino acids. The germline gives CDR1 LGHNT, CDR2 FRNRAP. The CDR3 DNA follows: TGTGCTAGTGGTTTGGTACGAGGGCCCGGAACCGGGGAGCCGTTTTTT. Amino acid sequence: CASGLVRGPGTGEPFF.

This clonotype was seen many times. V gene TRBV7-6 combines with J gene TRBJ2-1; D remains ambiguous. Germline CDR1 is SGHVS and CDR2 is FNYEAQ. Between the trimmed V and J ends, which lost 1 base and 1 base, there was a span of 17 bases. This CDR3 is 18 amino acids long. The CDR3 sequence: CASSLESNPRVSYNEQFF. CDR3 nucleotides: TGTGCCAGCAGCTTAGAGAGTAACCCCCGGGTGTCCTACAATGAGCAGTTCTTC.

This clonotype was detected a few times. The chain combines TRBV5-6 with TRBJ2-1; D not resolved. CDR1 is SGHDT and CDR2 is YYEEEE in the germline V gene. The CDR3 has 13 residues. V lost 1 base to trimming and J lost 10 bases, with 12 bases between them. The CDR3 DNA is TGTGCCAGCAGCTTGTACCACTCCTTGGAGCAGTTCTTC. Encoded protein: CASSLYHSLEQFF.

This clonotype occurred many times. The chain recombines TRBV2 with TRBJ2-3, with D tentatively TRBD2 (5 bases). The CDR3 totals 12 residues. Germline-derived CDR1 and CDR2 are SNHLY and FYNNEI. The V end lost 10 bases, the J end lost 4 bases, and 12 bases lay between the germline ends. As DNA, the CDR3 is TGTGCCACTCGGGGTACGGCAGATACGCAGTATTTT. It specifies CATRGTADTQYF.

This clonotype was observed many times. V usage is TRBV29-1 and J usage is TRBJ1-1; D possibly corresponds to TRBD1 (6 bases). Germline V gene data show CDR1 as SQVTM and CDR2 as ANQGSEA. The CDR3 consists of 13 residues. Trimming removed 7 bases from V and 4 bases from J, with 16 bases in between. CDR3 region: CSAVTGKGTEAFF. The CDR3 DNA sequence: TGCAGCGCAGTTACAGGGAAGGGCACTGAAGCTTTCTTT.

The CDR3 sequence: CASSSLGSSGTDTQYF. The CDR3 DNA sequence: TGTGCCAGCAGCAGTTTGGGGTCTAGCGGGACAGATACGCAGTATTTT. The rearrangement links TRBV6-1 to TRBJ2-3; TRBD2 matches 8 bases. Germline CDR1 is MNHNS and CDR2 is SASEGT. The V and J ends lost 6 bases and 3 bases, in that order; junction bases with no gene match: 11. The CDR3 length is 16 residues.

This clonotype was seen a few times. The chain couples TRBV5-1 to TRBJ2-1; 10 bases are shared with TRBD1. This CDR3 has 15 residues. J gave up 5 bases and V 4 bases, and 6 bases lay outside the gene matches. Germline CDR1 is SGHRS and CDR2 is YFSETQ. This chain's CDR3 is CASSLGTGDNNEQFF. CDR3 in DNA: TGCGCCAGCAGCCTCGGGACAGGGGACAACAATGAGCAGTTCTTC.

This clonotype appeared many times. This rearrangement joins TRBV27 to TRBJ2-3; the D call may be TRBD1 or TRBD2 (5 bases each). The CDR3 has 14 residues. The V and J ends lost 8 bases and 0 bases respectively, with 12 bases between them. Germline values: CDR1 MNHEY, CDR2 SMNVEV (reference sequence). The CDR3 sequence is CASSRGRSTDTQYF. The CDR3 region has the DNA TGTGCCAGCTCCCGGGGCCGAAGCACAGATACGCAGTATTTT.

In its sample, this clonotype was seen many times. The rearrangement joins TRBV10-3 to TRBJ2-7; D call uncertain. The CDR3 is made up of 14 amino acids. The ends were cut back, 4 bases at V and 2 bases at J, with 12 bases in the middle. Germline lookup yields CDR1 ENHRY and CDR2 SYGVKD. The CDR3 coding sequence is TGTGCCATCAGTGTATGGGGAAGAACCTACGAGCAGTACTTC. Protein: CAISVWGRTYEQYF.

This clonotype showed up just a few times. The chain employs TRBV5-1 and TRBJ2-1; D gene unclear. Trimming shortened V by 1 base and J by 9 bases, and 8 bases separated the two germline ends. The CDR3 is 12 amino acids. The germline V gene encodes CDR1 SGHRS and CDR2 YFSETQ. This CDR3 is CASSLPSSEQFF. CDR3 DNA: TGCGCCAGCAGCTTGCCCAGTAGTGAGCAGTTCTTC. Together with reference TRBV5-1 and TRBJ2-1, the CDR3 gives the full variable domain: KAGVTQTPRYLIKTRGQQVTLSCSPISGHRSVSWYQQTPGQGLQFLFEYFSETQRNKGNFPGRFSGRQFSNSRSEMNVSTLELGDSALYLCASSLPSSEQFFGPGTRLTVL.

The rearrangement joins TRBV28 to TRBJ2-7; maybe TRBD2 (6 bases). The germline V gene encodes CDR1 MDHEN and CDR2 SYDVKM. CDR3 length equals 14 residues. Trimming took 2 bases from V and 3 from J, leaving 11 bases between them. DNA for the CDR3: TGTGCCAGCAGTTTAAGTAGGGGACTCTACGAGCAGTACTTC. Translation gives CASSLSRGLYEQYF.

This clonotype was detected many times. This sequence joins TRBV29-1 and TRBJ1-1; D might be TRBD1 (6 bases). The V gene lost 5 bases and the J gene lost 2 bases, with 12 bases spanning the gap. There are 13 residues in the CDR3. Germline values: CDR1 SQVTM, CDR2 ANQGSEA. The CDR3 bases are TGCAGCGTTAGCGGGACACCCAACACTGAAGCTTTCTTT. It is translated as CSVSGTPNTEAFF.